The clone carrying this T cell receptor (beta chain) was counted many times. Individuals who volunteered at a blood bank located in Maryland, USA, made up the group of healthy controls. The germline V gene has CDR1 SGHTA and CDR2 FQGNSA. This CDR3 comprises 13 residues. The V and J ends lost 5 bases and 5 bases respectively, with 9 bases between them. The sample is drawn from a study of neurological immune-mediated disorders. Via MiXCR, TCRdb re-called the 5' RACE reads, giving one row per CDR3 protein. The repertoire includes 25,000 to 35,000 distinct CDR3 sequences, 9% to 13% of them detected once, and 5% to 7.5% sits in the top ten.

The sequenced material came from PBMCs. This TCR was sampled from a woman in her fifties or sixties in good health. V and J are TRBV7-2 and TRBJ2-2; no clear D. As DNA, the CDR3 is TGTGCCAGCAGCCCAAGTGGGACCGGGGAGCTGTTTTTT. Amino acid sequence: CASSPSGTGELFF.